The sequence of this T cell receptor (beta chain) was determined in a study of PD-1 blockade in classical Hodgkin lymphoma. Study results and caveats: Baseline TCR diversity was reportedly lower in newly diagnosed patients than healthy donors. There remain no defined causes for the repertoire differences, which possibly reflect disease activity or prior therapy. Newly diagnosed patients and complete responders had comparable diversity at baseline. CD8+ TCR diversity did not rise significantly by C4D1, unlike CD4+.

As to this clone: Its antigen is as yet unknown.

J gave up 8 bases and V 0 bases, and 9 bases lay outside the gene matches. The CDR3 loop spans 15 amino acids. Germline CDR1 is GTSNPN and CDR2 is SVGIG (reference sequence). Each patient's relapse followed autologous stem cell transplantation, and brentuximab vedotin exposure varied. Sequencing used immunoSEQ multiplex PCR; TCRdb keeps in-frame clones, though not all of them. The table records about 84,000 clones, roughly nine tenths of them present only once. This clonotype originated in a human donor with classical Hodgkin lymphoma. V and J are TRBV30 and TRBJ1-4, with TRBD1 matching 7 bases. The source material was peripheral blood mononuclear cells (PBMCs), sampled at baseline. CDR3 in amino acids: CAWSVPQGGAEKLFF. The CDR3 DNA reads as TGTGCCTGGAGTGTACCCCAGGGGGGTGCGGAAAAACTGTTTTTT.